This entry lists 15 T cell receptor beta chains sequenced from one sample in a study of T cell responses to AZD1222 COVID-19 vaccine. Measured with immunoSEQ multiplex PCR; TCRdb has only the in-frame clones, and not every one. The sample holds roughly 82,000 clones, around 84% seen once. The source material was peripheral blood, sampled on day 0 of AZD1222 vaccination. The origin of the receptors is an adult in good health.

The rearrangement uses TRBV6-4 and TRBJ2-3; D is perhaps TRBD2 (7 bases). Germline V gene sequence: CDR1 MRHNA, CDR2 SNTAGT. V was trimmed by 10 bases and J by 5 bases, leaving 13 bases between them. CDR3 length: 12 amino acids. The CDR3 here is CATGGFGDTQYF. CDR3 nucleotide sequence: TGTGCCACGGGGGGCTTTGGAGATACGCAGTATTTT.

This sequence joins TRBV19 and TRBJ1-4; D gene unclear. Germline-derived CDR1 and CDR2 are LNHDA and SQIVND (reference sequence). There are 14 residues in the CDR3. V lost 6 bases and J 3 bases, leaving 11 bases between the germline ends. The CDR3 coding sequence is TGTGCCAGTAGCGGGGTTTCAGCTAATGAAAAACTGTTTTTT. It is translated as CASSGVSANEKLFF.

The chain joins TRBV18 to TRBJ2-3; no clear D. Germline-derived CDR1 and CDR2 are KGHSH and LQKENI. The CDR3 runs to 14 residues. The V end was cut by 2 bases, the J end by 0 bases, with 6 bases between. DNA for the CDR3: TGTGCCAGCTCACCAGGGCAAAGCACAGATACGCAGTATTTT. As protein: CASSPGQSTDTQYF.

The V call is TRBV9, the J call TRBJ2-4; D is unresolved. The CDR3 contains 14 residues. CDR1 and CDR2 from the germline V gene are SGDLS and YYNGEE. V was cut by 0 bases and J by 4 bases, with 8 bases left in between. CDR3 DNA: TGTGCCAGCAGCGTAGAGTGGCAGAAAAACATTCAGTACTTC. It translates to CASSVEWQKNIQYF. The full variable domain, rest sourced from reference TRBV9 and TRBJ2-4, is DSGVTQTPKHLITATGQRVTLRCSPRSGDLSVYWYQQSLDQGLQFLIQYYNGEERAKGNILERFSAQQFPDLHSELNLSSLELGDSALYFCASSVEWQKNIQYFGAGTRLSVL.

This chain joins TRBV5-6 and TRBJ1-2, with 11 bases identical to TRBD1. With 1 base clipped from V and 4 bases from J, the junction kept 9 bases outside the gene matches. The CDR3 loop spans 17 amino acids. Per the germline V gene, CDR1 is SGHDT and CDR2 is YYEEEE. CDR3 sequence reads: CASSLSLWGQGVYGYTF. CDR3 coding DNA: TGTGCCAGCAGCTTGTCTCTCTGGGGACAGGGGGTCTATGGCTACACCTTC.

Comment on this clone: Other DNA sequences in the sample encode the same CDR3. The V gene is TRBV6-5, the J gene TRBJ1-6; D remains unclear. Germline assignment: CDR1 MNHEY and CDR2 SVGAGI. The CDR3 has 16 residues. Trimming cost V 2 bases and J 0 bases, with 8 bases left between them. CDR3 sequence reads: CASSYRGSSYNSPLHF. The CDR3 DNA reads TGTGCCAGCAGTTACAGAGGGAGCTCCTATAATTCACCCCTCCACTTT.

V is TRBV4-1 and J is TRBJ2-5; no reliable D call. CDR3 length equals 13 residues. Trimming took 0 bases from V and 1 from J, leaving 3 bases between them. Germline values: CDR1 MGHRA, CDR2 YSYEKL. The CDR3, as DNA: TGCGCCAGCAGCCAAGAGTTCCAAGAGACCCAGTACTTC. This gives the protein CASSQEFQETQYF.

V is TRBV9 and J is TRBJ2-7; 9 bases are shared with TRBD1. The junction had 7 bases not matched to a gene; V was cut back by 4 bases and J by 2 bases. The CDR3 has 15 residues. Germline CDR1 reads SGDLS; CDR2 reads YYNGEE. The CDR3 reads CASSFGTGPPYEQYF. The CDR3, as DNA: TGTGCCAGCAGCTTTGGGACAGGGCCCCCCTACGAGCAGTACTTC.

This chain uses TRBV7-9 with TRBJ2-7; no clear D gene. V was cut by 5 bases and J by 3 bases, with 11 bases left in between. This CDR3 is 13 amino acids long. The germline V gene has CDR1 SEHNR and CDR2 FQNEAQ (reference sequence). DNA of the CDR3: TGTGCCAGCAGCCTTTACGGTAACTACGAGCAGTACTTC. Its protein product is CASSLYGNYEQYF. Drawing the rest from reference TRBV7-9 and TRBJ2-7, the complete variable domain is DTGVSQNPRHKITKRGQNVTFRCDPISEHNRLYWYRQTLGQGPEFLTYFQNEAQLEKSRLLSDRFSAERPKGSFSTLEIQRTEQGDSAMYLCASSLYGNYEQYFGPGTRLTVT.

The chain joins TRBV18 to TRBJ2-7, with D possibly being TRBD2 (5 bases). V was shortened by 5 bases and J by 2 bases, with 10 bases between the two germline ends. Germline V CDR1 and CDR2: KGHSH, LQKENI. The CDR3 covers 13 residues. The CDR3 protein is CASSGLGAYEQYF. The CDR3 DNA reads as TGTGCCAGCTCAGGGCTGGGAGCCTACGAGCAGTACTTC.

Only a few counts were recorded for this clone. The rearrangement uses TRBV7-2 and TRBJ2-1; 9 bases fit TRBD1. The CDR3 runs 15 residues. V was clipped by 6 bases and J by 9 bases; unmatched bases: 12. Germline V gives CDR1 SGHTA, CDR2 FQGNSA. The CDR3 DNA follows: TGTGCCAGCAGGTCTAGACAGGGGGGTAGGGGTGAGCAGTTCTTC. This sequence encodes CASRSRQGGRGEQFF.

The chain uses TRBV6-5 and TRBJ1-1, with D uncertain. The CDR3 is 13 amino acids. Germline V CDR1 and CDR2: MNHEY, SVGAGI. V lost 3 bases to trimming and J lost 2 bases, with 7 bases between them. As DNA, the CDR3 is TGTGCCAGCAGTTATGGGTACAACACTGAAGCTTTCTTT. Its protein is CASSYGYNTEAFF.

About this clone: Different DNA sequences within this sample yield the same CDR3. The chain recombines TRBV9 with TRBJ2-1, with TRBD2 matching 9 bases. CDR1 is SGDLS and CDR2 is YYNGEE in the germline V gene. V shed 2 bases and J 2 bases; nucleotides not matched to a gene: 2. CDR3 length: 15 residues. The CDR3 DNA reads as TGTGCCAGCAGCGTCGCGGGGGGGCCCTACAATGAGCAGTTCTTC. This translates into CASSVAGGPYNEQFF.

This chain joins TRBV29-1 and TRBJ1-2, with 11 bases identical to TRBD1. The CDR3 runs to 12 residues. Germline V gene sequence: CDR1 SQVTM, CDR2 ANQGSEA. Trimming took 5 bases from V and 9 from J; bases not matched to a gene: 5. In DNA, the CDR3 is TGCAGCGTTTGGGACAGGGGGGTGAGCTACACCTTC. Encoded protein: CSVWDRGVSYTF.

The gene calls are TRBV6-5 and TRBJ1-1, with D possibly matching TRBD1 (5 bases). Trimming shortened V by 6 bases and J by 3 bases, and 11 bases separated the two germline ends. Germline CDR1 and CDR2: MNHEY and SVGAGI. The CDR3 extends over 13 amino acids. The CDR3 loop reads CASSPGEYTEAFF. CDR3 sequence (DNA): TGTGCCAGCAGCCCGGGGGAGTACACTGAAGCTTTCTTT.